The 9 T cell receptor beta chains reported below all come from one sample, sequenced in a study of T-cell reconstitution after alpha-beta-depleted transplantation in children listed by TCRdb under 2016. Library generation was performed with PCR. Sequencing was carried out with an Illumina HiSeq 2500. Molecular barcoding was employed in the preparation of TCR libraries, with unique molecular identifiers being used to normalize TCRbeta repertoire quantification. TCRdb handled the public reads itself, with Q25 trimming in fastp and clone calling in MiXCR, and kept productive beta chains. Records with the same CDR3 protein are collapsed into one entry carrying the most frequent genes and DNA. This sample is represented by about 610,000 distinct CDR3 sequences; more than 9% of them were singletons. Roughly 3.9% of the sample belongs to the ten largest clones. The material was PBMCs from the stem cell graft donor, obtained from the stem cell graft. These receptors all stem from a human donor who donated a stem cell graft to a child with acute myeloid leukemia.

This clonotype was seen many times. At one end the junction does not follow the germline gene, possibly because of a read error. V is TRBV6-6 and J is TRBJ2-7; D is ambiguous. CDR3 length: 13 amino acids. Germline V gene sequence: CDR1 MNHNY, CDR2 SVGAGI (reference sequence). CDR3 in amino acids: CASSLIGGYEQYF. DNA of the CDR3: TGCGCCAGCAGCTTGATTGGTGGCTACGAGCAGTACTTC.

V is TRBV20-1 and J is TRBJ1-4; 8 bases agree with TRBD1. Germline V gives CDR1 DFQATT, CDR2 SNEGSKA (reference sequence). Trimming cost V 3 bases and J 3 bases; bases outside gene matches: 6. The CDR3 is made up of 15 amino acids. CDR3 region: CSASVSGGSNEKLFF. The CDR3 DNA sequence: TGCAGTGCTAGCGTCTCAGGGGGCTCTAATGAAAAACTGTTTTTT.

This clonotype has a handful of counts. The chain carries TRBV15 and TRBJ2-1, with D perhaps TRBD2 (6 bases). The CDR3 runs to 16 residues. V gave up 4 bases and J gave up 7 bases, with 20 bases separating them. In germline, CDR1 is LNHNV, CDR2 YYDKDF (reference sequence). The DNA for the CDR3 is TGTGCCACCAGCATAGATCCGGGGAGGTCGCCAAATGAGCAGTTCTTC. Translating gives CATSIDPGRSPNEQFF.

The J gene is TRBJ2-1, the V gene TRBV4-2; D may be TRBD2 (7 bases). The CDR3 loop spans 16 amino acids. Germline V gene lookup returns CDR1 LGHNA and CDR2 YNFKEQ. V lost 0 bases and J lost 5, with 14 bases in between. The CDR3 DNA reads TGTGCCAGCAGCCAAGATTTCGGGGGGACACACAATGAGCAGTTCTTC. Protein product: CASSQDFGGTHNEQFF.

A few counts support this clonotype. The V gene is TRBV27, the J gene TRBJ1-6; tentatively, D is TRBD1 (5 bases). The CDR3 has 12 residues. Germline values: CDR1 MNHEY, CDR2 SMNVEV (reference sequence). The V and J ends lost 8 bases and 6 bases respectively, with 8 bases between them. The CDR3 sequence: CASGDSNSPLHF. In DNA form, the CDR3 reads TGTGCCAGCGGGGACTCTAATTCACCCCTCCACTTT.

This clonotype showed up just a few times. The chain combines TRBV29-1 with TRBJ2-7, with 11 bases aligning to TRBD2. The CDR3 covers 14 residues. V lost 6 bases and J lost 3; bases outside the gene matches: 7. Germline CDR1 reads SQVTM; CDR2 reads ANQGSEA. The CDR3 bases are TGCAGCGTCGGTGGACTAGCGGGCAGCTACGAGCAGTACTTC. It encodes CSVGGLAGSYEQYF.

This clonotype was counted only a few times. CDR3 loop: CSALGQGALSNQPQHF. The DNA for the CDR3 is TGCAGCGCCTTGGGACAGGGGGCCCTTAGCAATCAGCCCCAGCATTTT. V usage is TRBV29-1 and J usage is TRBJ1-5; 12 nucleotides align to TRBD1. V trimming: 7 bases; J trimming: 0 bases; junction bases outside the gene matches: 7. Germline loops: CDR1 SQVTM, CDR2 ANQGSEA. This CDR3 is built from 16 residues.

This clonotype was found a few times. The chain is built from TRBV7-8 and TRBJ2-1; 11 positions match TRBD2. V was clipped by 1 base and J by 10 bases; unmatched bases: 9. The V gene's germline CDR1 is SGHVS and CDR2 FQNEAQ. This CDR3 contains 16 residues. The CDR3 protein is CASSLVASGRPLEQFF. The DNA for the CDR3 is TGTGCCAGCAGCTTAGTCGCTAGCGGGAGGCCCTTGGAGCAGTTCTTC.

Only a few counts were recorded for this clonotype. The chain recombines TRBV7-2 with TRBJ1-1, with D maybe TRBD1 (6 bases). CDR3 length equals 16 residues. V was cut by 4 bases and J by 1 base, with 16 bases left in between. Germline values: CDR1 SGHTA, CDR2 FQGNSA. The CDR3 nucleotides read TGTGCCAGCAGCTCACTTACCTTGGACAGGAACACTGAAGCTTTCTTT. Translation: CASSSLTLDRNTEAFF.